The sequence of this TCR beta chain was determined in a study of shared clonotypes between healthy human individuals. The study, taken as a whole, reports: Between a handful of donors, naive CD4 clonotypes were shared at a level of approximately 5%. In having few donors, the study represented limited genetic and exposure-history diversity.

CDR1 and CDR2 (germline): LNHDA, SQIVND (reference sequence). V lost 5 bases and J 0 bases, leaving 7 bases between the germline ends. CDR3 length: 13 residues. About this clone itself: Its antigen is still unknown.

Assay: immunoSEQ multiplex PCR; the TCRdb copy retains only in-frame clones and omits some. The profile shows about 1.1 million clones, 75% to 85% of them singletons. Input material: memory CD4+ T cells from PBMCs. As to subset: CD45RA-negative fraction. The rearrangement links TRBV19 to TRBJ1-2; D not certain. The receptor comes from a man aged 18 to 30 in good health. Some clones in this sample may be carry-over from other donors' samples. DNA for the CDR3: TGTGCCAGTAGTTATAGGGCTAACTATGGCTACACCTTC. Amino acid sequence: CASSYRANYGYTF.